The rows below give T cell receptor beta chains drawn from one sample of a study of T-cell memory formation after mild COVID-19. TCRdb re-called the 5' RACE reads with MiXCR, one entry per CDR3 protein. Here the sample spans about 340,000 distinct CDR3 sequences, 20% to 25% being singletons. The sequenced material came from PBMCs or a T cell subset sorted from them (not recorded which). Receptor source: a man younger than 35 who had mild COVID-19 (a few samples of this study predate the infection). Cell type and time point are not known. Each CDR3 is given with its conserved first and last residue. The D gene is left open where the match is weak. Not every row has a clone size; where given, it reads once, few, many or a size class.

clone_size,d_call,cdr3_length,j_call,v_call,cdr3_nt,cdr3_aa
NA,NA,14,TRBJ1-1,TRBV15,TGTGCCACCAGCTCAGGGACGGCGAACACTGAAGCTTTCTTT,CATSSGTANTEAFF
few,NA,13,TRBJ2-1,TRBV6-2/TRBV6-3,TGTGCCAGCACCAATACTAGGGGCAATGAGCAGTTCTTC,CASTNTRGNEQFF
NA,NA,15,TRBJ1-5,TRBV6-6,TGTGCCAGCAGTTACGGCGTAAGCGGCAATCAGCCCCAGCATTTT,CASSYGVSGNQPQHF
NA,NA,16,TRBJ2-4,TRBV19,TGTGCCAGTAGTATCGGTTCAGGGGCGGAATTTAACATTCAGTACTTC,CASSIGSGAEFNIQYF
NA,NA,14,TRBJ1-2,TRBV2,TGTGCCAGCAGAAAAGGGGAGACGTTCTATGGCTACACCTTC,CASRKGETFYGYTF
NA,TRBD1,15,TRBJ2-5,TRBV5-4,TGTGCCAGCAGCCCACAGGGGGACTTTTGGGGGACCCAGTACTTC,CASSPQGDFWGTQYF
NA,NA,13,TRBJ1-2,TRBV20-1,TGCAGCATAAGCCTCAGGGTGGGCGATGGCTACACCTTC,CSISLRVGDGYTF
NA,NA,15,TRBJ1-5,TRBV6-6,TGTGCCAGCAGTTCCGCAGGGGCAGGCAATCAGCCCCAGCATTTT,CASSSAGAGNQPQHF
NA,TRBD1,14,TRBJ2-5,TRBV2,TGTGCCAGCATTACTCGGCAGGGGGTCGAGACCCAGTACTTC,CASITRQGVETQYF
NA,TRBD1,14,TRBJ1-2,TRBV5-1,TGCGCCAGCAGCCCCGGAGTGACAGGGGTCGGCTACACCTTC,CASSPGVTGVGYTF
NA,NA,12,TRBJ2-1,TRBV7-9,TGTTCCAGCAGCTTGACCATCAGCATCGTGTCCTTC,CSSSLTISIVSF
NA,NA,16,TRBJ1-1,TRBV3-1,TGTGCCAGCAGCGGGGGACCGGCAGGGTTGAACACTGAAGCTTTCTTT,CASSGGPAGLNTEAFF
NA,NA,14,TRBJ2-3,TRBV12-3/TRBV12-4,TGTGCCAGCACCCTCCCCGGGGGCGCAGATACGCAGTATTTT,CASTLPGGADTQYF
NA,NA,11,TRBJ2-1,TRBV9,TGTGCCAGCGCGGGGATTAATGAGCAGTTCTTC,CASAGINEQFF
few,TRBD1,14,TRBJ2-5,TRBV5-5,TGTGCCAGCAGTTTACAGGGGGGCCAAGAGACCCAGTACTTC,CASSLQGGQETQYF
many,NA,14,TRBJ1-3,TRBV20-1,TGCAGTGCTAGTAGGTTTTCCTCTGGAAACACCATATATTTT,CSASRFSSGNTIYF
NA,NA,15,TRBJ1-1,TRBV6-6,TGTGCCAGCAGTGACCCGGGACACATGAACACTAAAGCTTTCTTT,CASSDPGHMNTKAFF
NA,NA,16,TRBJ2-6,TRBV7-3,TGTGCCAGCAGGGCCGGCCCCTACTCTGGGGCCAACGTCCTGACTTTC,CASRAGPYSGANVLTF
many,NA,12,TRBJ2-5,TRBV12-3/TRBV12-4,TGTGCCAGCAGTTTATTGGGAGAGACCCAGTACTTC,CASSLLGETQYF
NA,TRBD2,15,TRBJ2-5,TRBV11-2,TGTGCCAGCAGCCCTTTAGCGGGGGTCCAAGAGACCCAGTACTTC,CASSPLAGVQETQYF
few,TRBD1,15,TRBJ2-3,TRBV5-1,TGCGCCAGCAGCCTACAGGGGGCTAGGACAGATACGCAGTATTTT,CASSLQGARTDTQYF
NA,TRBD1,14,TRBJ1-6,TRBV4-3,TGCGCCAGCAAGGGGACAGGGAGCAATTCACCCCTCCACTTT,CASKGTGSNSPLHF
NA,NA,13,TRBJ1-2,TRBV12-3/TRBV12-4,TGTGCCAGCAGTTTTAGGGGGATTTCTGGCTACACCTTC,CASSFRGISGYTF